This entry lists 26 T cell receptor beta chains sequenced from one sample in a study of cytomegalovirus exposure and HLA in healthy donors. Use of 60 Vbeta and 13 Jbeta primers characterized the PCR. Using immunoSEQ multiplex PCR, the repertoire was profiled, and TCRdb retains in-frame clones only, with some absent. This table has about 190,000 clones, approximately 81% appearing once. Sequencing input: PBMCs. These receptors came from a man between 50 and 59 years old in good health and CMV-seronegative.

The J gene is TRBJ2-7, the V gene TRBV20-1; D gene uncertain. The V end was cut by 6 bases, the J end by 3 bases, with 9 bases between. Looked up from germline, CDR1 is DFQATT and CDR2 is SNEGSKA (reference sequence). The CDR3 is 11 amino acids. The CDR3 nucleotides are TGCAGTGCCCTAACGCACTACGAGCAGTACTTC. Its protein product is CSALTHYEQYF.

This clone was found a few times. The chain carries TRBV7-3 and TRBJ1-6; unclear D gene. This CDR3 region has 14 residues. The germline gives CDR1 SGHTA, CDR2 FQGTGA. With 2 bases removed from V and 6 bases from J, the gap between germline ends came to 8 bases. The CDR3 sequence: CASSLDGSNSPLHF. DNA for the CDR3: TGTGCCAGCAGCTTAGATGGCAGTAATTCACCCCTCCACTTT.

This CDR3 reads CASSSAAGRTNEKLFF. The CDR3 DNA follows: TGTGCCAGCAGCTCGGCCGCAGGGCGGACTAATGAAAAACTGTTTTTT. The chain combines TRBV5-8 with TRBJ1-4, with TRBD1 as a possible D gene (5 bases). The CDR3 runs 16 residues. CDR1 SGHTS and CDR2 YDEGEE come from the germline V gene. V shed 3 bases and J shed 2 bases, with 14 bases lying between them. Full variable domain (missing parts from reference TRBV5-8 and TRBJ1-4): EAGVTQSPTHLIKTRGQQATLRCSPISGHTSVYWYQQALGLGLQFLLWYDEGEERNRGNFPPRFSGRQFPNYSSELNVNALELEDSALYLCASSSAAGRTNEKLFFGSGTQLSVL.

The J gene is TRBJ2-2, the V gene TRBV30; no clear D. CDR1 is GTSNPN, CDR2 SVGIG, per germline (reference sequence). V was shortened by 2 bases and J by 4 bases, with 5 bases between the two germline ends. The CDR3 totals 12 residues. CDR3 in DNA: TGTGCCTGGAGTCCGGGCACCGGGGAGCTGTTTTTT. Protein: CAWSPGTGELFF. The full variable domain, in which reference TRBV30 and TRBJ2-2 provide the parts outside the CDR3, is SQTIHQWPATLVQPVGSPLSLECTVEGTSNPNLYWYRQAAGRGLQLLFYSVGIGQISSEVPQNLSASRPQDRQFILSSKKLLLSDSGFYLCAWSPGTGELFFGEGSRLTVL.

The DNA for the CDR3 is TGTGCCAGCAGTTTAAAGACAGGGTTCAATCAGCCCCAGCATTTT. Amino acids: CASSLKTGFNQPQHF. The chain employs TRBV27 and TRBJ1-5; TRBD1 matches at 7 bases. This CDR3 contains 15 residues. V trimming: 2 bases; J trimming: 3 bases; junction bases outside the gene matches: 4. Germline CDR1 MNHEY, CDR2 SMNVEV (reference sequence).

This clone was found a few times. This rearrangement joins TRBV11-2 to TRBJ2-6; 8 bases align to TRBD1. After removal of 5 bases from V and 3 bases from J, the junction contained 9 bases not matched to a gene. This CDR3 is built from 17 residues. CDR1 and CDR2 from the germline V gene are SGHAT and FQNNGV. For the CDR3, the DNA is TGTGCCAGCAGCCCGGGTCCTGACAGGGGTGGGGCCAACGTCCTGACTTTC. Translated: CASSPGPDRGGANVLTF.

The chain has TRBV7-9 and TRBJ2-3; 7 nucleotides align to TRBD1. The V gene's germline CDR1 is SEHNR and CDR2 FQNEAQ (reference sequence). The CDR3 extends over 14 amino acids. V was pared by 7 bases and J by 0 bases, with 4 bases of the junction left unmatched. The CDR3 DNA reads TGTGCCAGCATCCAGGGACAGAGCACAGATACGCAGTATTTT. This gives the protein CASIQGQSTDTQYF.

The CDR3 region has the DNA TGCAGCGTTGGAAGGGGACAACATCCAAACAATGAGCAGTTCTTC. This encodes CSVGRGQHPNNEQFF. V is TRBV29-1 and J is TRBJ2-1, with a tentative D call TRBD1 (6 bases). Germline V gives CDR1 SQVTM, CDR2 ANQGSEA. The CDR3 is made up of 15 amino acids. V lost 4 bases, J lost 5 bases, and 18 bases lay in between.

This clone showed up just once. The chain combines TRBV7-8 with TRBJ1-3; D uncertain. The CDR3 is 16 amino acids. Trimming cost V 5 bases and J 0 bases, with 14 bases left between them. The germline V gene has CDR1 SGHVS and CDR2 FQNEAQ. The CDR3 spells CASSPRGADSGNTIYF. CDR3 DNA sequence: TGTGCCAGCAGCCCCAGAGGCGCCGACTCTGGAAACACCATATATTTT.

The chain has TRBV7-9 and TRBJ1-1; TRBD1 is a possible D gene (5 bases). CDR1 is SEHNR and CDR2 is FQNEAQ in the germline V gene (reference sequence). Deletions cut 1 base from V and 4 bases from J, with 10 bases between. The CDR3 sequence is 14 residues long. CDR3: CASSLGRGGTEAFF. As DNA, the CDR3 is TGTGCCAGCAGCTTAGGAAGGGGTGGCACTGAAGCTTTCTTT.

V usage is TRBV4-3 and J usage is TRBJ2-5; 7 positions match TRBD2. Germline CDR1 LGHNA, CDR2 YSLEER. The length of the CDR3 is 18 residues. With 1 base clipped from V and 2 bases from J, the junction kept 13 bases outside the gene matches. CDR3 in DNA: TGCGCCAGCAGCCAAGGAGAGTTGGGTCTAGCGGCTCAAGAGACCCAGTACTTC. It specifies CASSQGELGLAAQETQYF.

The chain recombines TRBV30 with TRBJ2-7; weak D call: TRBD2 (5 bases). This CDR3 has 14 amino acids. The germline V and J ends were trimmed by 0 bases and 3 bases, with 12 bases remaining between them. In germline, CDR1 is GTSNPN, CDR2 SVGIG (reference sequence). The chain's CDR3 is CAWSVGTGNYEQYF. The CDR3, as DNA: TGTGCCTGGAGTGTAGGAACGGGGAACTACGAGCAGTACTTC.

This clone appeared a single time. The chain has TRBV7-2 and TRBJ2-5; 9 bases match TRBD2. This CDR3 is built from 16 residues. The trim removed 4 bases at V and 5 bases at J, leaving 11 bases unmatched. Germline V lookup: CDR1 SGHTA, CDR2 FQGNSA. The CDR3 DNA is TGTGCCAGCAGCTCCGGCACGCTAGCGGGGCCCGAGACCCAGTACTTC. Residues: CASSSGTLAGPETQYF.

The gene calls are TRBV4-3 and TRBJ1-6, with D maybe TRBD1 (6 bases). The CDR3 extends over 19 amino acids. Trimming removed 0 bases at V and 6 bases at J, with 21 bases between. Germline CDR1 reads LGHNA; CDR2 reads YSLEER. The CDR3 DNA reads TGCGCCAGCAGCCAAGACCAAACAGGGTTGGACATTCTTAATTCACCCCTCCACTTT. Amino acids: CASSQDQTGLDILNSPLHF.

Notes on this clone: Other DNA sequences in the sample encode the same CDR3. The chain joins TRBV18 to TRBJ1-5; the D gene is possibly TRBD1 (5 bases). The germline CDR1 and CDR2 sequences are KGHSH and LQKENI. The CDR3 covers 13 residues. V was trimmed by 6 bases and J by 1 base, leaving 7 bases between them. The CDR3 is CASSEGSNQPQHF. The CDR3 DNA follows: TGTGCCAGCTCGGAGGGGAGCAATCAGCCCCAGCATTTT.

Only one count was recorded for this clone. V is TRBV5-4 and J is TRBJ2-7; maybe TRBD2 (5 bases). This CDR3 comprises 12 residues. Germline V gives CDR1 SGHNT, CDR2 YYREEE (reference sequence). V was clipped by 4 bases and J by 2 bases, with 7 bases between them. The CDR3 bases are TGTGCCAGCAGCGGGGAGACCTACGAGCAGTACTTC. It yields the protein CASSGETYEQYF.

The CDR3 here is CAIMKVDEQYF. The DNA for the CDR3 is TGTGCCATCATGAAAGTAGACGAGCAGTACTTC. The chain links TRBV10-3 to TRBJ2-7, with D hard to call. V was cut by 7 bases and J by 5 bases, with 9 bases left in between. In germline, CDR1 is ENHRY, CDR2 SYGVKD. The CDR3 extends over 11 amino acids.

This clone turned up a few times. The chain joins TRBV2 to TRBJ1-2, with 8 bases aligning to TRBD1. V shed 6 bases and J 4 bases; nucleotides not matched to a gene: 7. CDR3 size: 14 residues. Germline V lookup: CDR1 SNHLY, CDR2 FYNNEI. The CDR3 DNA is TGTGCCAGCAGCGGGGACAGGATATCCTATGGCTACACCTTC. It encodes CASSGDRISYGYTF.

The chain's CDR3 is CASSPLAVALQETQYF. CDR3 nucleotide sequence: TGCGCCAGCAGCCCCCTAGCGGTCGCCTTACAAGAGACCCAGTACTTC. This rearrangement joins TRBV4-1 to TRBJ2-5; TRBD2 aligns across 7 bases. The junction had 10 bases not matched to a gene; V was cut back by 4 bases and J by 2 bases. The CDR3 length is 16 residues. Germline assignment: CDR1 MGHRA and CDR2 YSYEKL.

The chain carries TRBV6-1 and TRBJ1-2; 8 bases agree with TRBD1. The CDR3 has 16 amino acids. The V gene's germline CDR1 is MNHNS and CDR2 SASEGT. The V and J ends lost 0 bases and 6 bases, in that order; junction bases with no gene match: 9. The DNA of the CDR3 is TGTGCCAGCAGTGAAGCGCCAGGACAGGGAGTGAATGGCTACACCTTC. This codes for CASSEAPGQGVNGYTF.

The table lists this clone with a count of one. The genes are TRBV7-9 and TRBJ2-7; the match to TRBD1 covers 12 bases. The germline gives CDR1 SEHNR, CDR2 FQNEAQ (reference sequence). V lost 3 bases to trimming and J lost 7 bases; unmatched junction nucleotides: 7. The CDR3 runs 15 residues. The CDR3 loop reads CASSLPGQGAGEQYF. The CDR3 DNA sequence: TGTGCCAGCAGCTTGCCGGGACAGGGGGCGGGGGAGCAGTACTTC.

This chain joins TRBV27 and TRBJ1-6; D is perhaps TRBD1 (5 bases). This CDR3 contains 15 residues. The germline V gene encodes CDR1 MNHEY and CDR2 SMNVEV (reference sequence). V gave up 2 bases and J gave up 9 bases, with 14 bases separating them. CDR3 coding DNA: TGTGCCAGCAGTTTAAGCAGGGAAGTACTTTCACCCCTCCACTTT. Its translation: CASSLSREVLSPLHF.

Worth noting for this clone: Sequence at one end of the junction differs from germline and may be a read error. V is TRBV5-6 and J is TRBJ2-7, with 9 bases aligning to TRBD1. This CDR3 has 15 amino acids. CDR1 is SGHDT, CDR2 YYEEEE, per germline. The chain's CDR3 is CASVRGGTGYYEQSF. The DNA of the CDR3 is TGTGCCAGCGTCCGGGGCGGGACAGGGTACTACGAGCAGTCCTTC.

The chain uses TRBV6-5 and TRBJ2-7; 13 positions match TRBD2. This CDR3 comprises 15 residues. Germline V gene lookup returns CDR1 MNHEY and CDR2 SVGAGI. J lost 2 bases, V lost 6 bases, and 4 bases had no gene match. The CDR3 here is CASSRLAGGTYEQYF. CDR3 in DNA: TGTGCCAGCAGCCGACTAGCGGGGGGAACCTACGAGCAGTACTTC.

The chain is built from TRBV7-2 and TRBJ1-1; D unresolved. V lost 2 bases and J lost 2, with 6 bases in between. The germline gives CDR1 SGHTA, CDR2 FQGNSA. This CDR3 region has 13 residues. DNA of the CDR3: TGTGCCAGCAGCTTATCAGTAAACACTGAAGCTTTCTTT. Its protein is CASSLSVNTEAFF.

V and J are TRBV6-1 and TRBJ1-1; 7 bases line up with TRBD1. The J segment lost 6 bases and the V segment lost 0 bases, leaving 7 bases of the junction unmatched. The length of the CDR3 is 15 residues. Germline assignment: CDR1 MNHNS and CDR2 SASEGT. The CDR3 loop is CASSEAEDRVPEAFF. The CDR3 bases are TGTGCCAGCAGTGAAGCGGAAGACAGGGTCCCTGAAGCTTTCTTT.